Below, 11 T cell receptor beta chains from the same sample are listed, as sequenced in a study of low-dose radiotherapy and immunotherapy resistance in tumors. Documented time point: before trial treatment. Alpha- and beta-chain coverage of first-strand cDNA came from TRAV- and TRBV-specific primers. Amplification of TCRs used a constant-region primer and V-primer adapter for roughly 18 PCR cycles. MiXCR, applied by TCRdb to the reads, yields one record per CDR3 protein. Of 60,000 to 90,000 distinct CDR3 sequences in the sample, roughly 30% are singletons; the top ten hold around 10%. Sequencing was performed on PBMCs, taken before treatment. The receptors stem from a female donor with ovarian cancer.

The chain couples TRBV4-1 to TRBJ2-4; D remains ambiguous. Germline V gene sequence: CDR1 MGHRA, CDR2 YSYEKL. CDR3 size: 19 residues. V lost 1 base and J 0 bases, leaving 19 bases between the germline ends. This CDR3 reads CASSQVFARQILAKNIQYF. The CDR3 DNA follows: TGCGCCAGCAGCCAAGTTTTTGCCCGGCAGATACTAGCCAAAAACATTCAGTACTTC.

The chain has TRBV5-1 and TRBJ2-7; D possibly corresponds to TRBD2 (5 bases). The germline V gene has CDR1 SGHRS and CDR2 YFSETQ. The CDR3 runs 13 residues. Trimming stripped 4 bases from V and 4 bases from J, with 12 bases between. The CDR3 DNA reads TGCGCCAGCAGCCCGGAGGTCAGTTACGAGCAGTACTTC. Its protein product is CASSPEVSYEQYF. The variable domain in full, with the rest retrieved from reference TRBV5-1 and TRBJ2-7, is KAGVTQTPRYLIKTRGQQVTLSCSPISGHRSVSWYQQTPGQGLQFLFEYFSETQRNKGNFPGRFSGRQFSNSRSEMNVSTLELGDSALYLCASSPEVSYEQYFGPGTRLTVT.

This clonotype appeared many times. This chain uses TRBV15 with TRBJ2-3, with D possibly matching TRBD2 (6 bases). CDR3 size: 15 residues. Germline V lookup: CDR1 LNHNV, CDR2 YYDKDF (reference sequence). V gave up 1 base and J gave up 2 bases, with 10 bases separating them. The CDR3 protein is CATSRGAGLTDTQYF. In nucleotides, the CDR3 is TGTGCCACCAGCAGAGGGGCGGGGCTCACAGATACGCAGTATTTT. Full variable domain (remainder filled in from reference TRBV15 and TRBJ2-3): DAMVIQNPRYQVTQFGKPVTLSCSQTLNHNVMYWYQQKSSQAPKLLFHYYDKDFNNEADTPDNFQSRRPNTSFCFLDIRSPGLGDTAMYLCATSRGAGLTDTQYFGPGTRLTVL.

This clonotype has more than one count but fewer than ten. The chain combines TRBV28 with TRBJ1-2, with 9 positions matching TRBD1. The CDR3 is made up of 14 amino acids. The junction had 5 bases not matched to a gene; V was cut back by 5 bases and J by 4 bases. CDR1 is MDHEN, CDR2 SYDVKM, per germline. Here the CDR3 DNA reads TGTGCCAGCAGTGCCGGGACAGGGCCCTATGGCTACACCTTC. This encodes CASSAGTGPYGYTF.

The chain couples TRBV19 to TRBJ2-4, with D perhaps TRBD2 (7 bases). Germline lookup yields CDR1 LNHDA and CDR2 SQIVND (reference sequence). V lost 7 bases, J lost 0 bases, and 28 bases lay in between. The CDR3 is made up of 20 amino acids. CDR3 nucleotides: TGTGCCAGTACTCTGGTCGCGGGGGCCTTTGGAGATGTAGCCAAAAACATTCAGTACTTC. Amino acid sequence: CASTLVAGAFGDVAKNIQYF.

This clonotype was seen at least ten times. The chain joins TRBV27 to TRBJ2-7; D possibly uses TRBD1 or TRBD2 (5 bases each). Between the trimmed V and J ends, which lost 6 bases and 1 base, there was a span of 13 bases. Germline V gene lookup returns CDR1 MNHEY and CDR2 SMNVEV (reference sequence). This CDR3 has 14 residues. Here the CDR3 DNA reads TGTGCCAGCAGAGAATTTGGGGGTTCCTACGAGCAGTACTTC. This codes for CASREFGGSYEQYF.

This clonotype was observed once. It is likely a read error: a sequence one base away is far more abundant. The chain uses TRBV14 and TRBJ2-1; the match to TRBD2 covers 8 bases. Trimming cost V 0 bases and J 10 bases; bases outside gene matches: 17. The CDR3 has 18 amino acids. Germline CDR1 and CDR2: SGHDN and FVKESK. CDR3 sequence reads: CASSQDPGGSLPLYEQFF. CDR3 coding DNA: TGTGCCAGCAGCCAAGATCCGGGAGGGTCTCTCCCACTCTACGAGCAGTTCTTC.

This clonotype was picked up many times. The CDR3 protein is CASSLDLAGRTDTQYF. The DNA of the CDR3 is TGCGCCAGCAGCTTGGATCTAGCGGGACGCACAGATACGCAGTATTTT. V gene TRBV5-1 combines with J gene TRBJ2-3, with 9 bases identical to TRBD2. This CDR3 is 16 amino acids long. CDR1 is SGHRS and CDR2 is YFSETQ in the germline V gene. J was trimmed by 1 base and V by 0 bases; bases with no gene match: 3.

Of note for this clonotype: One base away lies a much larger clone, so this may be a sequencing read error. This rearrangement joins TRBV28 to TRBJ2-4; D uncertain. The CDR3 is 13 amino acids. The ends were cut back, 4 bases at V and 1 base at J, with 5 bases in the middle. Germline CDR1 reads MDHEN; CDR2 reads SYDVKM. This CDR3 reads CASSSMAKNIQYF. In DNA, the CDR3 is TGTGCCAGCAGTTCGATGGCCAAAAACATTCAGTACTTC.

As for this clonotype: Since a far larger clone is one base different, this is likely a read error. The chain employs TRBV24-1 and TRBJ2-7; D is perhaps TRBD1 (5 bases). The CDR3 sequence is 15 residues long. Germline V gene data show CDR1 as KGHDR and CDR2 as SFDVKD. The V end was cut by 3 bases, the J end by 7 bases, with 18 bases between. Here the CDR3 DNA reads TGTGCCACCAGTGATGCTCAGGGCCTCTACAATGAGCAGTACTTC. It specifies CATSDAQGLYNEQYF.

With respect to this clonotype: This sequence is one base from a far larger clone and is likely a read error. The V gene is TRBV11-2, the J gene TRBJ2-1; TRBD2 is a possible D gene (6 bases). V shed 5 bases and J shed 0 bases, with 11 bases lying between them. There are 15 residues in the CDR3. Germline assignment: CDR1 SGHAT and CDR2 FQNNGV. CDR3 in DNA: TGTGCCAGCAGCCCGGGACTTGGCTCCTACAATGAGCAGTTCTTC. This codes for CASSPGLGSYNEQFF.